Here is one TCR beta chain with its context. Its antigen remains unknown. Described time point: newly diagnosed, previously untreated cHL patient sample. The sample comes from a study of PD-1 blockade in classical Hodgkin lymphoma. Clones were sequenced by immunoSEQ multiplex PCR, and TCRdb holds only the in-frame ones, with some missing. The sample records 20,000 to 25,000 clones, around 94% being singletons. Study outcomes and limitations: Relapsed/refractory patients reportedly had the lowest baseline TCR diversity, below newly diagnosed patients, who were below healthy donors.

This CDR3 spans 18 amino acids. This TCR came from a human donor with classical Hodgkin lymphoma. Source material: peripheral blood mononuclear cells (PBMCs). V usage is TRBV21-1 and J usage is TRBJ2-3; the table calls TRBD1, which could not be checked here. TRBV21-1 is reported as a pseudogene. CDR3 sequence reads: CASSKPPGGTGSTDTQYF. The CDR3 DNA reads as TGTGCCAGCAGCAAACCCCCGGGCGGAACAGGGAGCACAGATACGCAGTATTTT.